The rows below give T cell receptor beta chains drawn from one sample of a study of blood T cell repertoires in COVID-19. Produced via immunoSEQ multiplex PCR; TCRdb's table is partial and in-frame only. The sample has 210,000 or so clones, 86% seen once. Sequenced input: peripheral blood. The receptors originated from a woman aged 50 to 60 with acute or convalescent COVID-19. Each CDR3 is given without its conserved first and last residue. The D gene is left open where the match is weak.

TRBD2 TRBV11-3 ASSLGTSGYNEQF
TRBD2 TRBV9 ASSVAGAASGGASMDTQY
. TRBV25-1 ASSRRQGLYYEQY
. TRBV24-1 ATSDSRGNNYGYT
. TRBV7-9 ASSLGSDTEAF
. TRBV6-5 ASSWAGHPYEQY
. TRBV11-3 ASSLVGRGPSQPQH
. TRBV6-2/TRBV6-3 ASSYPLTENLNTGELF
TRBD2 TRBV3-1/TRBV3-2 ASSQRTSGGGREQY
TRBD1 TRBV2 ASRKAGQASYEQY
. TRBV13 ASSLGRGRGNYGYT
. TRBV29-1 SAGTAGNTIY
. TRBV6-5 ASRGGADTQY
. TRBV2 ASSENVPGQNSPLH
. TRBV5-5 ASSPYPDRTSGQPQH
. TRBV24-1 ATSDHTTGLYGYT
TRBD2 TRBV4-1 ASSQDSSGGFQETQY
. TRBV7-3 ASSSGYQETQY
TRBD1 TRBV13 ASSLSTGAYEQY